This is a list of T cell receptor beta chains from one sample in a study of identical twins. TCRdb passed the 5' RACE reads through MiXCR, listing each CDR3 protein once. The repertoire holds 600,000 to 800,000 distinct CDR3 sequences, 21% seen once, with about 4.3% in the top ten. This sample was shared with a second study, whose subject was T cells expressing NK-cell markers.

Sequencing was performed on PBMCs. The receptors were gathered from a woman aged 18-29 years in good health. The CDR3 runs from the conserved cysteine through the conserved F or W.

V,CDR3
TRBV9,CASSVGGGVSPLHF
TRBV5-5,CASSLERGYQPQHF
TRBV5-1,CASSRWTGMNTEAFF
TRBV27,CASNTGTSGTDTQYF
TRBV12-3/TRBV12-4,CASSFSPRHYTFF
TRBV5-5,CASSIIFYEQYF
TRBV11-2,CASSPSGSVAGELFF
TRBV6-5,CASSYITRTGNSPLHF
TRBV6-1,CASKGGAHNYGYTF
TRBV3-1,CASSQEGLQETQYF
TRBV27,CASGLLAGASRISYEQYF
TRBV20-1,CSAKGLLVATSYEQYF
TRBV11-2,CASSFLSTGLAGPGEQYF
TRBV6-5,CASSHDNEQFF
TRBV12-3/TRBV12-4,CASSLASPDSQFQETQYF
TRBV20-1,CSARPVDRDRYEKLFF
TRBV5-1,CASSLGGFEKLFF